A selection of T cell receptor beta chains follows, all from one sample in a study of cytomegalovirus exposure and HLA in healthy donors. Assay: immunoSEQ multiplex PCR; the TCRdb copy retains only in-frame clones and omits some. The sample contains more than 250,000 clones, about 90% of which appear only once. Sequencing input: PBMCs. The source of these receptors is a woman aged 30 to 39 in good health and CMV-seropositive. Each CDR3 is given with its conserved first and last residue. Some rows have no size entry. The others give once, few or many, or a class for an expanded clone.

v_call clone_size cdr3_aa
TRBV4-3 NA CASSQETGNTGELFF
TRBV12-5 NA CASGLVLGTGALKGTEAFF
TRBV6-6 NA CASRGKGNQPQHF
TRBV5-5 once CASSLAGGGNEKLFF
TRBV27 NA CASSFGAGGDEQFF
TRBV30 NA CACNFRDRVYEQYF
TRBV6-1 NA CASSETGTTRPKVQYF
TRBV19 few CASSRQLSYNEQFF
TRBV7-2 NA CASSLPGRLVTEAFF
TRBV6-5 NA CASRHLAVSYNEQFF
TRBV5-6 NA CASSLGSGAFSGNTIYF
TRBV5-4 NA CASRGTVNYGYTF
TRBV7-3 NA CASSPGGSSYNEQFF
TRBV5-4 NA CAIRPSGWNTGELFF
TRBV12-5 once CASGFTGGLGYTF
TRBV13 once CASTLSPGDQETQYF
TRBV19 NA CALAGVGDEQFF
TRBV5-1 NA CASSWRGLAGEEQFF
TRBV29-1 NA CSVSPGNSNQPQHF
TRBV6-5 NA CASRSTGGPYNEQFF
TRBV29-1 NA CSARLRSANTGELFF
TRBV7-9 NA CASSDGPTGGNQPQHF
TRBV7-9 NA CASIQNLGNTGELFF
TRBV6-1 NA CASISPGRANQPQHF
TRBV6-4 NA CASHRRTRVEQYF
TRBV7-2 NA CASRGQGSYEQYF
TRBV7-2 NA CASSLGGVGTEAFF
TRBV5-4 NA CASSSSERTDTQYF
TRBV4-3 NA CASSQLGVTGELFF
TRBV30 NA CAWRARETQYF
TRBV27 once CASGRGNYGYTF
TRBV2 NA CASLAGAWSGGDSYEQYF
TRBV27 NA CASSLSGDYEQYF
TRBV11-3 NA CASSPGLAGGLGANVLTF
TRBV18 NA CASSPIPSRADTDTQYF
TRBV7-3 NA CASSFSRGPDTQYF
TRBV19 NA CASGTSGYNEQFF
TRBV2 NA CASGGRERTDTQYF
TRBV6-6 NA CASSYGGYTF
TRBV28 few CASSTTGTGSEKLFF
TRBV19 NA CASSPPLGTQYF
TRBV18 NA CASSPLIGTGDRNEQFF
TRBV19 NA CASIQGNEGYTF
TRBV5-6 once CASSFPTGAYEQYF
TRBV30 NA CAWSPGTSLFEQFF
TRBV7-2 NA CASRGGVSAGNTIYF
TRBV18 NA CASSLQASSDTQYF
TRBV27 NA CASGWPQNIQYF
TRBV10-3 once CAISEGPSGGNNEQFF
TRBV10-3 NA CAISESQFSNQPQHF
TRBV5-4 NA CASSLAGSGSSYEQYF
TRBV9 NA CASSVALGQGSGGYTF
TRBV5-1 NA CASSLRPSMVDEQYF
TRBV5-1 NA CASSAMGGGRDTQYF
TRBV5-6 NA CASRPALLAYEQYF
TRBV30 NA CAWSAIVGNSGANVLTF
TRBV7-9 few CASSEMNTEAFF